Listed below are T cell receptor beta chains from one sample, sequenced in a study of CD4+ T cells in melanoma. Data came from immunoSEQ multiplex PCR; TCRdb stores just in-frame clones and leaves some out. There are roughly 18,000 clones in the sample; roughly four fifths occur only once, and 5.1% lies in the top ten. Sequencing was carried out using cells from a culture (not recorded whether cultured in vitro). These receptors originate from a human donor with melanoma. The CDR3 runs from the conserved cysteine through the conserved F or W. D genes are given only for firm matches. Some rows mark clone size as missing; the rest say once, few, many or name a class of expanded clone.

clone_size d_call j_call v_call cdr3_nt cdr3_aa
- - TRBJ2-7 TRBV29-1 TGCAGCGTTGAGGGGGCTGACTACGAGCAGTACTTC CSVEGADYEQYF
once TRBD1 TRBJ1-4 TRBV19 TGTGCCACCAAACCGGGGACAGATCGGGAAAAACTGTTTTTT CATKPGTDREKLFF
- - TRBJ2-3 TRBV11-2 TGTGCCAGCAGCCCCGCCGCCGACAGGACGCAGTATTTT CASSPAADRTQYF
- TRBD1 TRBJ2-7 TRBV5-1 TGCGCCAGCAGCTTATTAGTGGGACAGGGAGCCTACGAGCAGTACTTC CASSLLVGQGAYEQYF
- TRBD1 TRBJ1-2 TRBV2 TGTGCCAGCGGGGGACAGCAAGAGGGCTACACCTTC CASGGQQEGYTF
- - TRBJ1-3 TRBV2 TGTGCCAGCAGTGGGGGGCTCGGAAACACCATATATTTT CASSGGLGNTIYF
- TRBD1 TRBJ1-1 TRBV5-4 TGTGCCAGCAGCTTAAGGGACAGGGGAACTGAAGCTTTCTTT CASSLRDRGTEAFF
- - TRBJ2-3 TRBV9 TGTGCCAGCAGCGTAGCTTCTGTGTCGACAGATACGCAGTATTTT CASSVASVSTDTQYF
- - TRBJ1-2 TRBV7-8 TGTGCCAGCAGCTTAGTTAGGTCGGGCGGCTATGGCTACACCTTC CASSLVRSGGYGYTF
- TRBD1 TRBJ1-3 TRBV7-6 TGTGCCAGCAGCTGGACAGGATCTGGAAACACCATATATTTT CASSWTGSGNTIYF
once - TRBJ2-2 TRBV2 TGTGCCAGCAGGCGCGCCACTCACACCGGGGAGCTGTTTTTT CASRRATHTGELFF
- - TRBJ2-2 TRBV18 TGTGCCAGCTCACGAAACGGGGAGCTGTTTTTT CASSRNGELFF
- TRBD2 TRBJ2-3 TRBV19 TGTGCCAGTAGCCGGGGGGTCCGCACAGATACGCAGTATTTT CASSRGVRTDTQYF
- - TRBJ2-5 TRBV9 TGTGCCAGCAGCGTAGCGTCTAACCAAGAGACCCAGTACTTC CASSVASNQETQYF
- - TRBJ2-5 TRBV5-1 TGCGCCAGCAGCTTTCGTGCCGGCACTCAAGAGACCCAGTACTTC CASSFRAGTQETQYF
- - TRBJ2-1 TRBV7-3 TGTGCCAGCAGCTTAGGGCAAAACAATGAGCAGTTCTTC CASSLGQNNEQFF
- - TRBJ2-2 TRBV10-2 TGCGCCAGCAAGGAAAGGAGTAACACCGGGGAGCTGTTTTTT CASKERSNTGELFF
- TRBD1 TRBJ2-5 TRBV5-1 TGCGCCAGCAGCTTGGTGGGGACAGGTGAAGAGACCCAGTACTTC CASSLVGTGEETQYF
- TRBD2 TRBJ2-5 TRBV5-1 TGCGCCAGCAGCTGTAGCGGGGGGGACCCTTTAAAAGAGACCCAGTACTTC CASSCSGGDPLKETQYF
- TRBD1 TRBJ1-1 TRBV7-9 TGTGCCAGCAGCTTCCTCGGACAGGGTTGGACTGAAGCTTTCTTT CASSFLGQGWTEAFF
- TRBD1 TRBJ2-2 TRBV6-4 TGTGCCAGCCGAGGGACAGGCAACACCGGGGAGCTGTTTTTT CASRGTGNTGELFF
few - TRBJ2-1 TRBV4-1 TGCGCCAGCAGCCCGGGCTCCGGGGGTCCCAATGAGCAGTTCTTC CASSPGSGGPNEQFF
- TRBD1 TRBJ1-2 TRBV18 TGTGCCAGCTCACAGGGACAGCCCGGGGGCTATGGCTACACCTTC CASSQGQPGGYGYTF
once - TRBJ2-2 TRBV5-1 TGCGCCAGCAGCTTGCAACAGAACACCGGGGAGCTGTTTTTT CASSLQQNTGELFF
- - TRBJ2-2 TRBV30 TGTGCCTGGAGTGTACGAGGGGGGGCTCTCATCACCGGGGAGCTGTTTTTT CAWSVRGGALITGELFF
- TRBD1 TRBJ2-1 TRBV29-1 TGCAGCGTCGCTGACAGGGGATCCTACAATGAGCAGTTCTTC CSVADRGSYNEQFF
- - TRBJ2-2 TRBV7-7 TGTGCTAGCAGCTTGACAGGGAACACCGGGGAGCTGTTTTTT CASSLTGNTGELFF
- - TRBJ1-5 TRBV19 TGTGCCAGTAGTTTGAGGGACGGGGGTCAGCCCCAGCATTTT CASSLRDGGQPQHF
once TRBD1 TRBJ1-1 TRBV29-1 TGCAGCGCCGGACAGGCGAACACTGAAGCTTTCTTT CSAGQANTEAFF
- - TRBJ2-5 TRBV6-1 TGTGCCAGCAGTGAAGCGCTTTTGGAGACCCAGTACTTC CASSEALLETQYF
few TRBD1 TRBJ2-6 TRBV30 TGTGCCTGTGGGGACAGGGGACACTCTGGGGCCAACGTCCTGACTTTC CACGDRGHSGANVLTF
- TRBD1 TRBJ2-5 TRBV5-1 TGCGCCAGCAGCTTGGAGCTGGCAGGGGGACAAGAGACCCAGTACTTC CASSLELAGGQETQYF
- - TRBJ2-1 TRBV6-1 TGTGCCAGCAGATTTTCCAGGGGCTCCTACAATGAGCAGTTCTTC CASRFSRGSYNEQFF
- - TRBJ2-5 TRBV5-1 TGCGCCAGCAGAGGACAGCGGGGCCAAGAGACCCAGTACTTC CASRGQRGQETQYF
- - TRBJ2-7 TRBV25-1 TGTGCCAGCAGTGAAGACCGCGGGACCTACGAGCAGTACTTC CASSEDRGTYEQYF
once TRBD1 TRBJ1-6 TRBV5-1 TGCGCCAGCAGAGCTACAGGGGGCATAAATTCACCCCTCCACTTT CASRATGGINSPLHF
- TRBD1 TRBJ2-2 TRBV5-1 TGCGCCAGCAGCTGGACAGGGAACACCGGGGAGCTGTTTTTT CASSWTGNTGELFF
- - TRBJ2-1 TRBV7-8 TGTGCCAGCAGCTCTACCGACGCAATTCTCTCCGAGCAGTTCTTC CASSSTDAILSEQFF
- - TRBJ1-2 TRBV10-3 TGTGCCATCAGTGAGTCGCTTAACAGTCGACTTGAAGCTAACTATGGCTACACCTTC CAISESLNSRLEANYGYTF